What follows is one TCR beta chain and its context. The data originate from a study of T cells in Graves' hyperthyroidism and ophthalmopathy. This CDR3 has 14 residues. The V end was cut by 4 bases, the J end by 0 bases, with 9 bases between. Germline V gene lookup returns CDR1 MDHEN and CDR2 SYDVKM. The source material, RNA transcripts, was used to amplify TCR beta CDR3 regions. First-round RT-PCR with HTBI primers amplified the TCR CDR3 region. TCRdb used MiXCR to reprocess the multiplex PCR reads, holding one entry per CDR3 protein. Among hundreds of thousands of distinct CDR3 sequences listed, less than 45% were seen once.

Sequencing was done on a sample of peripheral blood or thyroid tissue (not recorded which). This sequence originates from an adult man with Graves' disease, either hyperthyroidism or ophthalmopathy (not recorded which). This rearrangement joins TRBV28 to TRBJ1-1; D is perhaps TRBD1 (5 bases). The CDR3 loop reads CASSSDSMNTEAFF. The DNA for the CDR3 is TGTGCCAGCAGTTCAGACAGTATGAACACTGAAGCTTTCTTT.